The clone carrying this T cell receptor beta chain was seen more than once but under ten times. Its antigen remains unidentified. The CDR3 is 16 amino acids. Germline CDR1 and CDR2: SGHDN and FVKESK. After removal of 4 bases from V and 3 bases from J, the junction contained 4 bases not matched to a gene. A single record per CDR3 protein comes from TCRdb applying MiXCR to the 5' RACE reads. The sample shows some 130,000 distinct CDR3 sequences, 15% to 20% of them seen only once. The sample originates from a study of T-cell memory formation after mild COVID-19. Notes on the study in general: Largely, contracting CD4+ clones fell within CM and EM, and contracting CD8+ clones within EMRA.

This clonotype was obtained from an adult woman who had mild COVID-19 (a few samples of this study predate the infection). Cell type and time point are not known. J is TRBJ2-1 and V is TRBV14, with 12 bases that match TRBD2. The specimen sequenced was PBMCs or a T cell subset sorted from them (not recorded which). CDR3 amino acids: CASSRRLAGVYNEQFF. The CDR3, as DNA: TGTGCCAGCAGCCGCAGACTAGCGGGAGTCTACAATGAGCAGTTCTTC.